This TCR beta chain stems from a study of blood T cells in healthy people across ages. Together with a sample-barcoded 5' primer, a J-beta primer mix was included in a second PCR lasting about 6 to 11 cycles. One entry per CDR3 protein results from TCRdb running MiXCR on the 5' RACE reads. The profile covers roughly 800,000 distinct CDR3 sequences, with about 34% appearing a single time and around 13% taken by the ten largest. A word on this clonotype: This may arise from a read error, as a much more abundant clone is one base away.

The CDR3 has 15 residues. Between the trimmed V and J ends, which lost 5 bases and 13 bases, there was a span of 24 bases. The TCR originated in a man aged 18 to 30 in good health. The chain carries TRBV12-3 or TRBV12-4 and TRBJ2-1; D may be TRBD1 or TRBD2 (5 bases each). The sequencing input was blood. The CDR3 is CASSKRDGSRETQFF. DNA for the CDR3: TGTGCCAGCAGTAAACGGGACGGTAGCAGAGAGACCCAGTTCTTC.